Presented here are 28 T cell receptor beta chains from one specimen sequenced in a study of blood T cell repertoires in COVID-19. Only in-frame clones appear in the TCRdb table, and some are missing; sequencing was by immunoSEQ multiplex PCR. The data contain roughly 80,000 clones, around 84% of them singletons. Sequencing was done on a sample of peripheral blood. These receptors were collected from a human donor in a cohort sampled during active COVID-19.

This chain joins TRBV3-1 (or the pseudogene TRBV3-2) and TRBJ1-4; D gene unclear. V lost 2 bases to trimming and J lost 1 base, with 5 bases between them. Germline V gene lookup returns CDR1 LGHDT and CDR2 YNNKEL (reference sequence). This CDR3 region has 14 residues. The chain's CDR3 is CASSQRRTNEKLFF. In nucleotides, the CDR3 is TGTGCCAGCAGCCAACGCAGAACTAATGAAAAACTGTTTTTT.

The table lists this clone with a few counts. CDR3 coding DNA: TGTGCCAGCAGCCCTACAGGGGGAAATGGCTACACCTTC. Protein sequence: CASSPTGGNGYTF. The chain has TRBV27 and TRBJ1-2; 8 bases map to TRBD1. Looked up from germline, CDR1 is MNHEY and CDR2 is SMNVEV (reference sequence). The trim removed 6 bases at V and 6 bases at J, leaving 6 bases unmatched. This CDR3 region has 13 residues.

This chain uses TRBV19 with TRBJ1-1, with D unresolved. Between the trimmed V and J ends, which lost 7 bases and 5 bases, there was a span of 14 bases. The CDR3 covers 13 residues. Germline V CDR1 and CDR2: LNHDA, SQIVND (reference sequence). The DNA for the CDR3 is TGTGCCAGTACCCCAAATTTGAGAACTGAAGCTTTCTTT. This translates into CASTPNLRTEAFF.

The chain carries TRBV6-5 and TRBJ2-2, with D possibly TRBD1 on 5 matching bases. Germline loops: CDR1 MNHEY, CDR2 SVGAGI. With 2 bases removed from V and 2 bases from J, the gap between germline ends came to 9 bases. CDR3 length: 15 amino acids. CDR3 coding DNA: TGTGCCAGCAGTTACGTAGGGGCCAACACCGGGGAGCTGTTTTTT. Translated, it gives CASSYVGANTGELFF.

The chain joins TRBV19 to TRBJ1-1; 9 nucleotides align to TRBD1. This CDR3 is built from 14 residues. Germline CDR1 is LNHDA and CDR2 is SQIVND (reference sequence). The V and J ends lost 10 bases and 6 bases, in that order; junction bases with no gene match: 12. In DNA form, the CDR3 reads TGTGCCACAGTACGGGACAGGGTGGGGGCTGAAGCTTTCTTT. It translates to CATVRDRVGAEAFF.

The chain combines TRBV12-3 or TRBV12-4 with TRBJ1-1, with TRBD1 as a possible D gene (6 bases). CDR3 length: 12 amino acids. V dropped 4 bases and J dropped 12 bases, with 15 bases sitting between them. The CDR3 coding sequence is TGTGCCAGCAGTTCGGACAGCACGCAGACTTTCTTT. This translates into CASSSDSTQTFF.

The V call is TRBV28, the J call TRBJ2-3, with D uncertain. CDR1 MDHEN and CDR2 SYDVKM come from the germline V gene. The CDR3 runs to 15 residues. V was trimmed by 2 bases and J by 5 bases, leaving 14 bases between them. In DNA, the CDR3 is TGTGCCAGCAGTTTAGAGGTTGGCGGAGAAGATACGCAGTATTTT. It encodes CASSLEVGGEDTQYF.

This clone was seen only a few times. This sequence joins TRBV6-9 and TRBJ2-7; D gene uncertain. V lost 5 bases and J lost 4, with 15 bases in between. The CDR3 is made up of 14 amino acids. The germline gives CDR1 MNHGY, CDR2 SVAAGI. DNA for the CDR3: TGTGCCAGCAGTCCAGCCTTCGTCGGGTACGAGCAGTACTTC. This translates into CASSPAFVGYEQYF.

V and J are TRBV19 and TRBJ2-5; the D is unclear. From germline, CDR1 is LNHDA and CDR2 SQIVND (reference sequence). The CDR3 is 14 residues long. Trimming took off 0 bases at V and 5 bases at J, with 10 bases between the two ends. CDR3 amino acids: CASSIDNSPETQYF. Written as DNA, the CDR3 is TGTGCCAGTAGTATAGATAATAGTCCTGAGACCCAGTACTTC.

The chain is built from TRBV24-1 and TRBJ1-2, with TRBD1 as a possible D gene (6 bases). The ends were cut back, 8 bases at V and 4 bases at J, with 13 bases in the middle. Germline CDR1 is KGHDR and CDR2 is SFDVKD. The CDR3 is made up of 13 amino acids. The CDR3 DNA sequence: TGTGCCACCACTTACAGGGAGTGCTATGGCTACACCTTC. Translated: CATTYRECYGYTF.

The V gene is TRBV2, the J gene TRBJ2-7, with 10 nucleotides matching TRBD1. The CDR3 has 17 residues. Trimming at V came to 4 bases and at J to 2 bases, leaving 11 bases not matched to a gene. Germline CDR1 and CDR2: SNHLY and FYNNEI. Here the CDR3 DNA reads TGTGCCAGCAGTGGGCTCCCGGGACAGGGGATCACCTACGAGCAGTACTTC. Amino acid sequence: CASSGLPGQGITYEQYF.

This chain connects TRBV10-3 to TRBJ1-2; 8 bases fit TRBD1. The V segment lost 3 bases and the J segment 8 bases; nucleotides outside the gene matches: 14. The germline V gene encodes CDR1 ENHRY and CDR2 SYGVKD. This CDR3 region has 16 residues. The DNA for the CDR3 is TGTGCCATCAGTGACGTCAGGGGGCAGCCCGTTTCGGGCTACACCTTC. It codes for CAISDVRGQPVSGYTF.

CDR3 DNA sequence: TGTGCCAGCAGCTTCAGTCTCAATCAGCCCCAGCATTTT. As protein: CASSFSLNQPQHF. The V and J genes are TRBV7-8 and TRBJ1-5, with D unclear. The CDR3 runs 13 residues. Germline CDR1 and CDR2: SGHVS and FQNEAQ. Trimming took off 3 bases at V and 3 bases at J, with 6 bases between the two ends.

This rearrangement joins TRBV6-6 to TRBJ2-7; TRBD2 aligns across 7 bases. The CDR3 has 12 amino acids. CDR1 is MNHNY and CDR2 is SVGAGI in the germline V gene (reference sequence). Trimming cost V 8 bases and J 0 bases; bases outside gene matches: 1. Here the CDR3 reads CASGGGSYEQYF. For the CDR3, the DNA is TGTGCCAGCGGGGGGGGCTCCTACGAGCAGTACTTC.

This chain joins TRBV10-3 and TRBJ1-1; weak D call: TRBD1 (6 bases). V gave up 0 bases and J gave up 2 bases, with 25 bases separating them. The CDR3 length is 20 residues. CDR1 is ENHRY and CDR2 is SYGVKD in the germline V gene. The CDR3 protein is CAISESEHLLSSGVNTEAFF. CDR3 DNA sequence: TGTGCCATCAGTGAGTCGGAACACCTCCTCTCGTCAGGGGTAAACACTGAAGCTTTCTTT.

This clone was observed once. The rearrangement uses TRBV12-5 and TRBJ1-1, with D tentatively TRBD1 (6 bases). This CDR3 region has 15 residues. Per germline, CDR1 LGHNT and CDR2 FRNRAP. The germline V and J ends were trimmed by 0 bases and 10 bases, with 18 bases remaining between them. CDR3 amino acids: CASGLVSSQGPIAFF. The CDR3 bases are TGTGCTAGTGGTTTGGTGTCCAGTCAGGGGCCGATAGCTTTCTTT.

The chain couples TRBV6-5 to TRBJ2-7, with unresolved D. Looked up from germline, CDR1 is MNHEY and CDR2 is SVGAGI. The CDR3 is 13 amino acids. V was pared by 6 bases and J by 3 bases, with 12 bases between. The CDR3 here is CASRISESYEQYF. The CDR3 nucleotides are TGTGCCAGCAGGATCTCGGAGAGCTACGAGCAGTACTTC.

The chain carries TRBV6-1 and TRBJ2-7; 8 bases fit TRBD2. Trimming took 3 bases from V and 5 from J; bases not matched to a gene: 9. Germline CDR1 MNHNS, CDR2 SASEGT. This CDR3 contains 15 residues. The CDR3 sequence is CASSEKSGRIHEQYF. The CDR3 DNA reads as TGTGCCAGCAGTGAGAAAAGCGGGAGAATCCACGAGCAGTACTTC.

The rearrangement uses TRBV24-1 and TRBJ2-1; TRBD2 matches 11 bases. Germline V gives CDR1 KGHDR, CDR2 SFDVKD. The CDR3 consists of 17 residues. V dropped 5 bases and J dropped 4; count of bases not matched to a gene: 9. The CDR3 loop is CATSVGTGTSGYNEQFF. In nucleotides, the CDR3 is TGTGCCACCAGTGTAGGAACCGGGACTAGCGGATACAATGAGCAGTTCTTC.

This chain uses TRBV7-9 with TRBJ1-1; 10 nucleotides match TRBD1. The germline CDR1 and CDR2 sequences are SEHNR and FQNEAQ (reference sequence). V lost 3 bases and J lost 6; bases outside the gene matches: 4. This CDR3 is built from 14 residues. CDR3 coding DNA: TGTGCCAGCAGCTTCGACAGGGGGCTCGCTGAAGCTTTCTTT. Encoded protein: CASSFDRGLAEAFF.

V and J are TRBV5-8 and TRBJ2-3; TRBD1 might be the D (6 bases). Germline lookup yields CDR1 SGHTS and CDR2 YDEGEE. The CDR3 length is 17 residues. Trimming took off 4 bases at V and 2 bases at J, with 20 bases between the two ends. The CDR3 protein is CASSQTGSNPSTDTQYF. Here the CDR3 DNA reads TGTGCCAGCAGCCAGACAGGCAGCAATCCCTCCACAGATACGCAGTATTTT.

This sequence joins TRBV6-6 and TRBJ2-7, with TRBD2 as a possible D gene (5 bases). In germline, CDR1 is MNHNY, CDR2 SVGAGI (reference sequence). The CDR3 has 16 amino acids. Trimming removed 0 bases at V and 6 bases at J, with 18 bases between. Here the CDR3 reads CASSYSISGSLGEQYF. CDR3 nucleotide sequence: TGTGCCAGCAGTTACTCGATCAGTGGGAGCCTCGGCGAGCAGTACTTC.

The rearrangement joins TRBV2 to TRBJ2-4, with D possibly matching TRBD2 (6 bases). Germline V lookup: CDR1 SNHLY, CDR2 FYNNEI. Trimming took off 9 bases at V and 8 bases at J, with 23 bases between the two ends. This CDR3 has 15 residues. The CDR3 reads CASSRDSRSGDIQYF. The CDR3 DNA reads TGTGCCAGTTCCCGGGACTCAAGGTCGGGAGACATTCAGTACTTC.

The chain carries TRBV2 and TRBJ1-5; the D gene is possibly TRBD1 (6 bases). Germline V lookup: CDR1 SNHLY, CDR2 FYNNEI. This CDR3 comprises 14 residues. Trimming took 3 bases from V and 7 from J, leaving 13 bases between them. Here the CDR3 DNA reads TGTGCCAGCAGTGATACGGACAGTAGGCAGCCCCAGCATTTT. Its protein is CASSDTDSRQPQHF.

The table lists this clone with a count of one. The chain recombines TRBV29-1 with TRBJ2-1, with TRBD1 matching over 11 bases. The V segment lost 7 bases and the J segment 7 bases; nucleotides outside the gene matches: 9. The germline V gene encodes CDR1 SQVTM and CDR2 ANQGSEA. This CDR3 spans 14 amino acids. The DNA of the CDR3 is TGCAGCGCGTACCTGGGACAGGGGGTGAATGAGCAGTTCTTC. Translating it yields CSAYLGQGVNEQFF.

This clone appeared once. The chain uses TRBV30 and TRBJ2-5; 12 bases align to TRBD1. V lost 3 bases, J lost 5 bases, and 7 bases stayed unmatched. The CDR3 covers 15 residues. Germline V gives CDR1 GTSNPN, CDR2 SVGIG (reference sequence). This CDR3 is CAWSRDRGRRETQYF. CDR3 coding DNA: TGTGCCTGGAGCCGGGACAGGGGGCGTAGGGAGACCCAGTACTTC.

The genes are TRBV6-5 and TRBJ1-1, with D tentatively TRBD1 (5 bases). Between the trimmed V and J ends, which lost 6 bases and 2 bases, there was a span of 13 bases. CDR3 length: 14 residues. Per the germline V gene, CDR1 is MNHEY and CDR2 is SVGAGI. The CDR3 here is CASRDPGLNTEAFF. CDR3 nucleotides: TGTGCCAGCAGAGACCCGGGACTTAACACTGAAGCTTTCTTT.

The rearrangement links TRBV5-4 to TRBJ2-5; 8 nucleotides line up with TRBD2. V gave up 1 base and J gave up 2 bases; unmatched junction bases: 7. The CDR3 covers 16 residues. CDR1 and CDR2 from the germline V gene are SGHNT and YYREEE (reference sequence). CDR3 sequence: CASSLLVAGGQETQYF. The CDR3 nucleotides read TGTGCCAGCAGCTTGCTAGTGGCGGGGGGACAAGAGACCCAGTACTTC. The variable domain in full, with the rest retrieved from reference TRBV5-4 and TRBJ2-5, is ETGVTQSPTHLIKTRGQQVTLRCSSQSGHNTVSWYQQALGQGPQFIFQYYREEENGRGNFPPRFSGLQFPNYSSELNVNALELDDSALYLCASSLLVAGGQETQYFGPGTRLLVL.